A single sample gave rise to the 5 T cell receptor beta chains below, sequenced in a study of vaccination and CD4 T cells after COVID-19 (dated by TCRdb to 2021 to 2024). Explained via the paper, the treatment or condition label denotes: approximately 11-day PBMC culture with coronavirus spike peptide pools or control peptides (ViraFEST assay). For these receptors, no antigen is known. To prepare the library, PCR was applied. The instrument was an Illumina iSeq 100. DNA from cultured CD4+ T cells was subjected to TCR sequencing with the Oncomine TCR Beta short-read assay at the Johns Hopkins FTIC core. Clones were called with MiXCR by TCRdb after fastp trimmed the public reads at Q25, and only in-frame beta chains were retained. Identical CDR3 protein sequences are pooled into one entry, listed with their most common genes and DNA. The table for this sample lists approximately 16,000 distinct CDR3 sequences; roughly 57% of them were counted only once. The ten biggest clones cover around 8.9% of the sample.

The specimen was CD4+ T cells from blood, cultured in vitro. These receptors all come from a human donor who had recovered from COVID-19.

V gene TRBV5-1 combines with J gene TRBJ2-1; 10 nucleotides agree with TRBD2. Germline V CDR1 and CDR2: SGHRS, YFSETQ. This CDR3 has 15 residues. V lost 2 bases to trimming and J lost 5 bases; unmatched junction nucleotides: 4. The CDR3 DNA is TGCGCCAGCAGCTTCCTAGCGGGAGTTAACAATGAGCAGTTCTTC. Protein: CASSFLAGVNNEQFF.

In its sample, this clonotype is large (0.1 to 1%). The chain has TRBV20-1 and TRBJ2-3, with 10 positions matching TRBD2. The germline gives CDR1 DFQATT, CDR2 SNEGSKA (reference sequence). V shed 7 bases, J shed 4 bases, and the junction held 8 bases outside the gene matches. The CDR3 loop spans 14 amino acids. CDR3 DNA: TGCAGTGTCGAGGTAGCGGGAGGCCCAGATACGCAGTATTTT. Its protein is CSVEVAGGPDTQYF.

This clonotype counts as medium-sized. The chain joins TRBV28 to TRBJ1-5, with 9 nucleotides matching TRBD1. Per the germline V gene, CDR1 is MDHEN and CDR2 is SYDVKM. V was clipped by 4 bases and J by 0 bases; unmatched bases: 10. The CDR3 covers 18 residues. The CDR3 region has the DNA TGTGCCAGCAGTTCATCGGGACAGGGAACTTATAGCAATCAGCCCCAGCATTTT. Its protein is CASSSSGQGTYSNQPQHF.

The chain employs TRBV28 and TRBJ2-5; D is unclear. Trimming left V 5 bases short and J 5 bases short, with 9 bases between. Per the germline V gene, CDR1 is MDHEN and CDR2 is SYDVKM. The CDR3 sequence is 12 residues long. In DNA form, the CDR3 reads TGTGCCAGCAGTGCTTATCGGGAGACCCAGTACTTC. As protein: CASSAYRETQYF. Full variable domain (outside the CDR3, taken from reference TRBV28 and TRBJ2-5): DVKVTQSSRYLVKRTGEKVFLECVQDMDHENMFWYRQDPGLGLRLIYFSYDVKMKEKGDIPEGYSVSREKKERFSLILESASTNQTSMYLCASSAYRETQYFGPGTRLLVL.

CDR3 coding DNA: TGTGCCACCAGTGATCAGGACGTGGGACTAATTAGCAATCAGCCCCAGCATTTT. It is translated as CATSDQDVGLISNQPQHF. V and J are TRBV24-1 and TRBJ1-5; tentatively, D is TRBD1 (5 bases). The CDR3 covers 18 residues. From germline, CDR1 is KGHDR and CDR2 SFDVKD. V was clipped by 3 bases and J by 0 bases, with 17 bases between them.